This TCR beta chain appears in the sequencing data of a study of regulatory T cells in long-lasting Graves disease. Between the trimmed V and J ends, which lost 10 bases and 9 bases, there was a span of 15 bases. The CDR3 length is 11 residues. Germline V gives CDR1 LNHDA, CDR2 SQIVND (reference sequence). TCR beta libraries were built with iRepertoire HTBI primers and Arm-PCR of CDR3 regions. TCRdb used MiXCR to reprocess the multiplex PCR reads, holding one entry per CDR3 protein. The table lists about 620,000 distinct CDR3 sequences, roughly 15% of them singletons. As for time point: newly diagnosed GD, antithyroid drugs for less than 3 months. From RNA extracted from PBMCs, the TCR library was made. In this sample, this clonotype turned up many times. Its antigen is as yet unknown. General study results and limits: In persistent patients, shared public clonotypes (around 2,500) outnumbered those in new patients (around 1,000).

This sample was also put to use in a study of T cells in Graves' hyperthyroidism and ophthalmopathy. In that study: HTBI primers were the set used in a first-round RT-PCR of the TCR CDR3. Prediction of ophthalmopathy progression came a median about 6 months pre-onset.

The sequence was obtained from a woman in her twenties or thirties with Graves disease. This sample comprised peripheral blood mononuclear cells (PBMCs), obtained at new diagnosis, from a patient treated with antithyroid drugs. The gene calls are TRBV19 and TRBJ1-1, with TRBD1 as a possible D gene (6 bases). In DNA, the CDR3 is TGTGCCACCGAGAGGGGACAACAAGCTTTCTTT. It encodes CATERGQQAFF.